This TCR beta chain is from a study of vaccination and CD4 T cells after COVID-19. Study at large: Median time from COVID diagnosis to post-COVID sampling was over 85 days (35 to 161). Whole-study findings and limits: Convalescent patients' median share of reactive clones seen only post-vaccination was approximately 90%.

About this clonotype itself: As yet, its antigen is unknown.

Germline CDR1 and CDR2: SEHNR and FQNEAQ (reference sequence). Trimming removed 6 bases at V and 7 bases at J, with 18 bases between. The CDR3 runs to 15 residues. The assay that was used to sequence DNA from cultured CD4+ T cells was the Oncomine TCR Beta short-read assay. TCRdb reprocessed the PCR reads with MiXCR, giving one entry per CDR3 protein. The sample lists roughly 7,500 distinct CDR3 sequences, about 50% occurring once. Treatment meaning: roughly nine-day PBMC culture with coronavirus spike peptide pools or control peptides (ViraFEST assay). ViraFEST grew antigen-specific T cells using peptide pools, then sequenced TCRs.

The sample consisted of CD4+ T cells from blood, cultured in vitro. The J gene is TRBJ2-2, the V gene TRBV7-9, with D perhaps given as TRBD1 or TRBD2 (5 bases each). The TCR originated in a human donor who had recovered from COVID-19. The CDR3: CASRLVEGNFGELFF. The CDR3 coding sequence is TGTGCCAGCAGACTCGTAGAGGGGAACTTCGGGGAGCTGTTTTTT.